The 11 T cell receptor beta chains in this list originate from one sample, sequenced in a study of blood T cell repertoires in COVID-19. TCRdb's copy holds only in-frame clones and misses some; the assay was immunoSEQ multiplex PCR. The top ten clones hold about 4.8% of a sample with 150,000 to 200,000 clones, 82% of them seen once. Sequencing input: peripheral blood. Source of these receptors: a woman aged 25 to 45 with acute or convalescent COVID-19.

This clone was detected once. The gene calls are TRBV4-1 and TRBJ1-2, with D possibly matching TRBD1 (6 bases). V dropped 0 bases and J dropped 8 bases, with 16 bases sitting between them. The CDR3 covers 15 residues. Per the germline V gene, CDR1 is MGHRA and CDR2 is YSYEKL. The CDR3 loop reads CASSQDRGGVRGYTF. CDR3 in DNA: TGCGCCAGCAGCCAAGATCGGGGGGGCGTCCGGGGCTACACCTTC.

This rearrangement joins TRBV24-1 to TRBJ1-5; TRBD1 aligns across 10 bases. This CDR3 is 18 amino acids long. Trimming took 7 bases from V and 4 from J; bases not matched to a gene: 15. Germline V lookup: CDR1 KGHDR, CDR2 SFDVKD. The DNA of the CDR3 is TGTGCCACCAGCCCGGGACAGGGGCCACCGATTGGGAATCAGCCCCAGCATTTT. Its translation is CATSPGQGPPIGNQPQHF.

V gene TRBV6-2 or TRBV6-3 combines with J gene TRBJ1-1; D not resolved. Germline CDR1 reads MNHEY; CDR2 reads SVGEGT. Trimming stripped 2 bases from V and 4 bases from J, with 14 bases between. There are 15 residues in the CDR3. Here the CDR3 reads CASSYRGEGGTEAFF. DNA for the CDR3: TGTGCCAGCAGTTACCGAGGTGAGGGAGGCACTGAAGCTTTCTTT.

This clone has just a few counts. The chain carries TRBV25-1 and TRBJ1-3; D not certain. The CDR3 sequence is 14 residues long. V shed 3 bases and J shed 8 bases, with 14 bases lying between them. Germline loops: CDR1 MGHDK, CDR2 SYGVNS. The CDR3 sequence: CASSDLGLEHTIYF. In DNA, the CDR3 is TGTGCCAGCAGTGATCTTGGACTGGAACACACCATATATTTT.

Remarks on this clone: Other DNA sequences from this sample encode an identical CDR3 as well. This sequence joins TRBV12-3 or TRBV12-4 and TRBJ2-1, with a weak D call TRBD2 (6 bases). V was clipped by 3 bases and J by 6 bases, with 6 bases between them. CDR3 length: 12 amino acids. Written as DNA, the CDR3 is TGTGCCAGCAGTTTCGGGGGCAATGAGCAGTTCTTC. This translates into CASSFGGNEQFF.

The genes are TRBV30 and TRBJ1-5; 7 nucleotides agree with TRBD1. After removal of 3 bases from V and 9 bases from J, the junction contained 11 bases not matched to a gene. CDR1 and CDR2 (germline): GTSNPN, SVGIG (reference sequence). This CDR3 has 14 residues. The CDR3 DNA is TGTGCCTGGAGGCAAGGACAGGTGATGGGGCCCCAGCATTTT. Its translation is CAWRQGQVMGPQHF.

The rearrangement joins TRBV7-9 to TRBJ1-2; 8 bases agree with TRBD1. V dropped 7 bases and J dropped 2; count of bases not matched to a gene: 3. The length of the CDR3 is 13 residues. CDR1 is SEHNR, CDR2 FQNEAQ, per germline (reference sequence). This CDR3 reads CASTGGANYGYTF. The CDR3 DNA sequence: TGTGCCAGCACAGGGGGCGCGAACTATGGCTACACCTTC.

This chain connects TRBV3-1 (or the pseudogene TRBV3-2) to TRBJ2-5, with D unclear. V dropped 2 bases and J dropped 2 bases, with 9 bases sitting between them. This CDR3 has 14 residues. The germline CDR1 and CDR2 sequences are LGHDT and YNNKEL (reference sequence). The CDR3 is CASSQFGRQETQYF. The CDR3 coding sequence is TGTGCCAGCAGCCAATTTGGCAGACAAGAGACCCAGTACTTC.

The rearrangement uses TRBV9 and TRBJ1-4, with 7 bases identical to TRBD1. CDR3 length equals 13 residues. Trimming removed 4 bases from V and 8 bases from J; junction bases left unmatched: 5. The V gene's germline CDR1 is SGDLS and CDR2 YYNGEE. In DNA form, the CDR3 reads TGTGCCAGCAGCTCCAAGGACAGGGAAAAACTGTTTTTT. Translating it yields CASSSKDREKLFF.

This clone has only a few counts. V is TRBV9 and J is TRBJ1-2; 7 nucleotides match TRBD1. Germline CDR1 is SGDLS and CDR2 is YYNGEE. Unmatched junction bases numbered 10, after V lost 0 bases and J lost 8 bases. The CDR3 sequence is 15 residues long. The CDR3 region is CASSVGDRVRRGYTF. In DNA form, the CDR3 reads TGTGCCAGCAGCGTAGGAGACAGGGTACGTCGGGGCTACACCTTC.

The DNA of the CDR3 is TGCAGCGTTGTCGGGACAGGGGGGGCCTACGAGCAGTACTTC. Its protein is CSVVGTGGAYEQYF. This chain uses TRBV29-1 with TRBJ2-7; 11 bases align to TRBD1. The CDR3 is 14 amino acids. With 4 bases clipped from V and 2 bases from J, the junction kept 4 bases outside the gene matches. Germline loops: CDR1 SQVTM, CDR2 ANQGSEA.